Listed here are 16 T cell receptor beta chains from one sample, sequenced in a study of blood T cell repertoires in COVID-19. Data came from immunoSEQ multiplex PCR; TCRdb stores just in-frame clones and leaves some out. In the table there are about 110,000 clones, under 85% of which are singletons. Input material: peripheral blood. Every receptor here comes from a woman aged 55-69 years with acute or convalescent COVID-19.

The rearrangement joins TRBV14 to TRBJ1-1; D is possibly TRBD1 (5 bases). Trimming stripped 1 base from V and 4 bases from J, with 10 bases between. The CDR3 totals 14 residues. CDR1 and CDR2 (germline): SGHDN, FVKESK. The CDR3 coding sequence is TGTGCCAGCAGCCAAGGGTGGGGGGGCACTGAAGCTTTCTTT. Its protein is CASSQGWGGTEAFF.

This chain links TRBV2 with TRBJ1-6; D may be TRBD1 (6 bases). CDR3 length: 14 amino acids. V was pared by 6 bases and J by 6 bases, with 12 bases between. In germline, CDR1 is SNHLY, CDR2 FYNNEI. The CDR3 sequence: CASRPGHGNSPLHF. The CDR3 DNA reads TGTGCCAGCAGACCGGGACACGGTAATTCACCCCTCCACTTT.

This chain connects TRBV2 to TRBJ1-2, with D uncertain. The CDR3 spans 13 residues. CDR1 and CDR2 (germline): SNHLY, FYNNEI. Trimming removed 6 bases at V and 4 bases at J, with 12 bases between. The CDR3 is CASSQSGSYGYTF. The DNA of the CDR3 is TGTGCCAGCAGCCAATCGGGGAGCTATGGCTACACCTTC.

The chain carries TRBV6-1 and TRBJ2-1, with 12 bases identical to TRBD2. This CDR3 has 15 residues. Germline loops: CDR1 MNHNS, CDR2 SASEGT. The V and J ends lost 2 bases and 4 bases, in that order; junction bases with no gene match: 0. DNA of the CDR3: TGTGCCAGCAGTGAACTAGCGGGGGGGTACAATGAGCAGTTCTTC. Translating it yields CASSELAGGYNEQFF.

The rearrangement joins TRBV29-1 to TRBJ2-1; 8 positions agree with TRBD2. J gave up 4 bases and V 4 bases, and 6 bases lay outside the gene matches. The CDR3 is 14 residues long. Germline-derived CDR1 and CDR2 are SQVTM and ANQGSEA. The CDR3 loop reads CSVGVREAYNEQFF. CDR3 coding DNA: TGCAGCGTTGGGGTGCGGGAGGCTTACAATGAGCAGTTCTTC.

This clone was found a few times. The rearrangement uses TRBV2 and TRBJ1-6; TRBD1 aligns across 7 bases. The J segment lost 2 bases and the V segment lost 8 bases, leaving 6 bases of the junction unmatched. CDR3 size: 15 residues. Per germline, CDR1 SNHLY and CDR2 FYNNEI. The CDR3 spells CASYTGDPYNSPLHF. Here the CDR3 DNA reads TGTGCCAGCTACACAGGGGACCCCTATAATTCACCCCTCCACTTT. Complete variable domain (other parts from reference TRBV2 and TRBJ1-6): EPEVTQTPSHQVTQMGQEVILRCVPISNHLYFYWYRQILGQKVEFLVSFYNNEISEKSEIFDDQFSVERPDGSNFTLKIRSTKLEDSAMYFCASYTGDPYNSPLHFGNGTRLTVT.

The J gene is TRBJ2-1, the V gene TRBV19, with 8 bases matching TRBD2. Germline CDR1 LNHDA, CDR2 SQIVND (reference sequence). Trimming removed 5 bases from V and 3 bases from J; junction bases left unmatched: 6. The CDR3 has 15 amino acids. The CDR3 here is CASSPTSGLYNEQFF. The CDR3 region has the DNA TGTGCCAGTAGTCCTACTAGCGGACTCTACAATGAGCAGTTCTTC.

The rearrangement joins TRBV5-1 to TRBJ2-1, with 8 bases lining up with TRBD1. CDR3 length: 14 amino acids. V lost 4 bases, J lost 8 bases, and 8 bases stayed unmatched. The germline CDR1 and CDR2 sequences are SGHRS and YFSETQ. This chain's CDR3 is CASSPGQGFDEQFF. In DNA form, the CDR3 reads TGCGCCAGCAGCCCCGGACAGGGATTCGATGAGCAGTTCTTC. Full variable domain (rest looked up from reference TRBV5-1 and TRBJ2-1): KAGVTQTPRYLIKTRGQQVTLSCSPISGHRSVSWYQQTPGQGLQFLFEYFSETQRNKGNFPGRFSGRQFSNSRSEMNVSTLELGDSALYLCASSPGQGFDEQFFGPGTRLTVL.

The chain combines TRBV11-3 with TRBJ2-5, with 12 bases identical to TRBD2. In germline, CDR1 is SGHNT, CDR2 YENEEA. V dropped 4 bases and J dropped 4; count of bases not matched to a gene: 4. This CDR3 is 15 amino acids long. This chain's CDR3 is CASSSRLAGVETQYF. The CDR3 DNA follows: TGTGCCAGCAGCTCCCGACTAGCGGGAGTAGAGACCCAGTACTTC.

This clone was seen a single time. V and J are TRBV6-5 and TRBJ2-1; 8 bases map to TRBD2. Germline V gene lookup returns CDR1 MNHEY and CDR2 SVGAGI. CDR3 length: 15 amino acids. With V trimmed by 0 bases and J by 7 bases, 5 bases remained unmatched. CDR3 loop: CASSYSKVAGNEQFF. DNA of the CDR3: TGTGCCAGCAGTTACTCGAAAGTAGCGGGGAATGAGCAGTTCTTC.

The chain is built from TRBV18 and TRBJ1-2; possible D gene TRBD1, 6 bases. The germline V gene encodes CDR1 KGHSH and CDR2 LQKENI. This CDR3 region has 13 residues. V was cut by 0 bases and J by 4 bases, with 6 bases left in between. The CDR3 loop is CASSPPTGYGYTF. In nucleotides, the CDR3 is TGTGCCAGCTCACCACCGACAGGCTATGGCTACACCTTC.

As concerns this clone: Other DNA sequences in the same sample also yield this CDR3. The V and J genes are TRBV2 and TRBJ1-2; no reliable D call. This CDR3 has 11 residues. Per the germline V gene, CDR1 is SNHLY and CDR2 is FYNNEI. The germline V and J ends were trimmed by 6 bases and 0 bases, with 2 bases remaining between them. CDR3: CASSANYGYTF. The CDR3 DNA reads TGTGCCAGCAGCGCTAACTATGGCTACACCTTC.

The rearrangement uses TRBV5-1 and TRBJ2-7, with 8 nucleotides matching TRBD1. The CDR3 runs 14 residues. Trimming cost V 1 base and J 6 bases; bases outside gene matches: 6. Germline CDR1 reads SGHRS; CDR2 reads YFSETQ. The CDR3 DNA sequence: TGCGCCAGCAGCTTGCCAACTACAGGGGGCGAGCAGTACTTC. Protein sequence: CASSLPTTGGEQYF.

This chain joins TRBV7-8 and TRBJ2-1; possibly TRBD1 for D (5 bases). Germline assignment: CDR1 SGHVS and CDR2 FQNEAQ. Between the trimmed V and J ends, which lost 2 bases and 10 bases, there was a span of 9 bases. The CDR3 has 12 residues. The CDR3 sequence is CASSLSQGEQFF. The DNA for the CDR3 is TGTGCCAGCAGCTTAAGTCAGGGAGAGCAGTTCTTC.

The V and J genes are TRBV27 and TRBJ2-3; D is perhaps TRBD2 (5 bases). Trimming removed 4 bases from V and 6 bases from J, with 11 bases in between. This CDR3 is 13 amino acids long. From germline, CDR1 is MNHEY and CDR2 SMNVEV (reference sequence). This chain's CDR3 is CASSSGMLDTQYF. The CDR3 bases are TGTGCCAGCAGTTCGGGGATGTTGGATACGCAGTATTTT.

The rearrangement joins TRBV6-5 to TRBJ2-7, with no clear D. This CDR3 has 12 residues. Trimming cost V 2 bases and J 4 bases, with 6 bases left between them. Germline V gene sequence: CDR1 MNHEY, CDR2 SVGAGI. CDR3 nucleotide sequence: TGTGCCAGCAGTTACACGGGTTACGAGCAGTACTTC. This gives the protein CASSYTGYEQYF.